This T cell receptor (beta chain) was recorded in a study of radiation and T cells in renal cell carcinoma. Broader study findings: In blood, top tumor clones expanded by 2 weeks, shrinking by 4.

Repertoires were generated with immunoSEQ multiplex PCR, while TCRdb's copy carries only in-frame clones and drops some. The sample records approximately 63,000 clones, approximately 80% being singletons. This CDR3 has 15 amino acids. Trimming removed 4 bases at V and 8 bases at J, with 19 bases between. CDR1 is SGDLS, CDR2 YYNGEE, per germline. The time point denotes: baseline pretreatment blood. The treatment denotes: 15 Gy SBRT to primary tumor, nephrectomy 4 weeks later. Clear cell pathology was present in this patient's renal cell carcinoma. The count of this clone is one. The antigen remains undetermined.

The sequenced sample was blood, obtained from a patient whose treatment included radiotherapy and nephrectomy. The J gene is TRBJ2-1, the V gene TRBV9, with D possibly being TRBD1 or TRBD2 (5 bases each). This TCR came from a man aged 60 to 69 with renal cell carcinoma. The DNA of the CDR3 is TGTGCCAGCAGCTTCACCGGGACCTCACACGATGAGCAGTTCTTC. It yields the protein CASSFTGTSHDEQFF.